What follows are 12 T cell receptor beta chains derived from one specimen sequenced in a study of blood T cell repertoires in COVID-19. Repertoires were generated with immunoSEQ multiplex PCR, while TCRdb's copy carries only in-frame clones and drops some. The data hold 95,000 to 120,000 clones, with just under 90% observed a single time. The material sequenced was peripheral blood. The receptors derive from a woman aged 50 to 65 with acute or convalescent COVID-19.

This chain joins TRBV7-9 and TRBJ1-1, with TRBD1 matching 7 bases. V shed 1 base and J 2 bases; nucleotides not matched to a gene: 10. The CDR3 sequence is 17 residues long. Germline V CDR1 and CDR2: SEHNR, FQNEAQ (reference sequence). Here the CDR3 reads CASSLVKRTGLNTEAFF. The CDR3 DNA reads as TGTGCCAGCAGCTTAGTCAAAAGGACAGGCCTAAACACTGAAGCTTTCTTT.

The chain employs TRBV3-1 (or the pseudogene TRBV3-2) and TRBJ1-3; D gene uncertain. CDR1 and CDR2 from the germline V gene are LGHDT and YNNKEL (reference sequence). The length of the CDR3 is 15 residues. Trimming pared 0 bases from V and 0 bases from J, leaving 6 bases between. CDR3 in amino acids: CASSQERSSGNTIYF. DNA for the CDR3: TGTGCCAGCAGCCAAGAACGGAGCTCTGGAAACACCATATATTTT.

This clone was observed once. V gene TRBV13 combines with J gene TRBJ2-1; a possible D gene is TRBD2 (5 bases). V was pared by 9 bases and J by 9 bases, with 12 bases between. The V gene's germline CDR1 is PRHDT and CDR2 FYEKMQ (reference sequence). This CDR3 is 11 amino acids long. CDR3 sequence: CASTAGSEQFF. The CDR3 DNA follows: TGTGCCAGTACGGCGGGCAGTGAGCAGTTCTTC.

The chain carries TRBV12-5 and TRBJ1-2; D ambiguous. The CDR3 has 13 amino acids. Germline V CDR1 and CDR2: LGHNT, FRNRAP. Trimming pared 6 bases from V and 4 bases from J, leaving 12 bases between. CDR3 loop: CASGVEEGYGYTF. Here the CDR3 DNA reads TGTGCTAGTGGCGTCGAGGAGGGCTATGGCTACACCTTC.

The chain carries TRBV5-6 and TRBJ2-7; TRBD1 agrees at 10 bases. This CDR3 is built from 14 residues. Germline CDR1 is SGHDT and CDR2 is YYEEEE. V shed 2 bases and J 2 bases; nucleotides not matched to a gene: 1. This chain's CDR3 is CASSFGTGAYEQYF. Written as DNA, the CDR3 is TGTGCCAGCAGCTTCGGGACAGGGGCCTACGAGCAGTACTTC.

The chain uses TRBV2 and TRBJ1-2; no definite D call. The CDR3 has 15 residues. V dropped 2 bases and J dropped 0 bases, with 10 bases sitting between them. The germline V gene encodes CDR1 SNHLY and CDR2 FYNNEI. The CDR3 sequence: CASSEIQKSNYGYTF. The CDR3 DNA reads TGTGCCAGCAGTGAAATACAGAAATCTAACTATGGCTACACCTTC.

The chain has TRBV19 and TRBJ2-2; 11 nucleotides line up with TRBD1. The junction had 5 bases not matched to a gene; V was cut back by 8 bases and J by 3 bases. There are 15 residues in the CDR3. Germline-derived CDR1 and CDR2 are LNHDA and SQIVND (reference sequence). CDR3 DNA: TGTGCCAGTTCCGGGACAGGGGGGTACACCGGGGAGCTGTTTTTT. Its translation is CASSGTGGYTGELFF. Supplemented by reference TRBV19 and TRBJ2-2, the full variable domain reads DGGITQSPKYLFRKEGQNVTLSCEQNLNHDAMYWYRQDPGQGLRLIYYSQIVNDFQKGDIAEGYSVSREKKESFPLTVTSAQKNPTAFYLCASSGTGGYTGELFFGEGSRLTVL.

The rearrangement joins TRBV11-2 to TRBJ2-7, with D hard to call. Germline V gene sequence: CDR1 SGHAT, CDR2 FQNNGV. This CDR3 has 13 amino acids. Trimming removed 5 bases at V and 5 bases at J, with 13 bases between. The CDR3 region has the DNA TGTGCCAGCAGCACCAGTTACAGCAACGAGCAGTACTTC. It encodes CASSTSYSNEQYF.

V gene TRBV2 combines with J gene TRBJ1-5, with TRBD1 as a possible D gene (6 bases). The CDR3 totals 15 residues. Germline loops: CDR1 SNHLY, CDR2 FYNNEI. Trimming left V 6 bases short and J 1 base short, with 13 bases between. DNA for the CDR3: TGTGCCAGCAGGCCAGGGGATGTGAGCAATCAGCCCCAGCATTTT. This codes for CASRPGDVSNQPQHF.

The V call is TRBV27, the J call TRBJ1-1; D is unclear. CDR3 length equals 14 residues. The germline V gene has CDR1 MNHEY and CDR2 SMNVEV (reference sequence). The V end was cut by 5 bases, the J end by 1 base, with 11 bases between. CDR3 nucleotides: TGTGCCAGCAGTGGAGGGTCAGGGAACACTGAAGCTTTCTTT. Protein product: CASSGGSGNTEAFF.

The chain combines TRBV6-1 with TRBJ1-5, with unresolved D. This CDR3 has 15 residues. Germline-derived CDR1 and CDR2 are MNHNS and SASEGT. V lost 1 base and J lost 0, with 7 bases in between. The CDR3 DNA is TGTGCCAGCAGTGAAGATCCCAGTAGCAATCAGCCCCAGCATTTT. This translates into CASSEDPSSNQPQHF.

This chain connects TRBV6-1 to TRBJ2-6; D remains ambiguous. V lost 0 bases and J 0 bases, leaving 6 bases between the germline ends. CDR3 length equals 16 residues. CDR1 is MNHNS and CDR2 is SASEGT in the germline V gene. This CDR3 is CASSEAPGSGANVLTF. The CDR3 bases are TGTGCCAGCAGTGAAGCGCCAGGCTCTGGGGCCAACGTCCTGACTTTC.